This T cell receptor beta chain was captured in a study of immune heterogeneity within non-small cell lung tumors. The V end was cut by 7 bases, the J end by 6 bases, with 10 bases between. This CDR3 has 12 residues. Germline V gives CDR1 SGHAT, CDR2 FQNNGV. TCR beta CDR3 regions came from multiplex PCR with 32 forward V and 13 reverse J primers. TCRdb re-called the multiplex PCR reads with MiXCR, one entry per CDR3 protein. The sample yields 25,000 to 40,000 distinct CDR3 sequences, around 28% seen once. Bulk tumor genomic DNA (around 600 ng per sample) served as template. Several biopsies were spaced far apart within each primary tumor and obtained as surgery took place. Each patient presented with untreated, newly diagnosed non-small cell lung cancer and received curative surgery.

This TCR derives from a man aged 40-55 years with non-small cell lung cancer. Source material: lung tumor tissue. The V call is TRBV11-2, the J call TRBJ2-1, with D hard to call. CDR3 coding DNA: TGTGCCAGCACCCCTGTGGGCAATGAGCAGTTCTTC. As protein: CASTPVGNEQFF.